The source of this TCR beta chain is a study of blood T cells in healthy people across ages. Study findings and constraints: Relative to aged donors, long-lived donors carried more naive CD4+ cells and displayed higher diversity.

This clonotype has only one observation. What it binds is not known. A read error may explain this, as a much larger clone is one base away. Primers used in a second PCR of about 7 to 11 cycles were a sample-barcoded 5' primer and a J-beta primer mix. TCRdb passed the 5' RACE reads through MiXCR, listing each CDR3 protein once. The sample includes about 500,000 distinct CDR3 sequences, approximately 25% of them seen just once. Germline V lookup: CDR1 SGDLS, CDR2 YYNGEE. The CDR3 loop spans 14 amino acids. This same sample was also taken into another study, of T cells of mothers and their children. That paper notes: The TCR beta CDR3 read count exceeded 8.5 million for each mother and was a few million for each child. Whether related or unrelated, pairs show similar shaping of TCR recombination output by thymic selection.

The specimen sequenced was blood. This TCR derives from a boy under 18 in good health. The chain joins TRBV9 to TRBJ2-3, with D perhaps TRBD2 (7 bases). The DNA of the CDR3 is TGTGCCGGCAGCGTAGGGGGGGGCACAGATACGCAGTATTTT. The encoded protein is CAGSVGGGTDTQYF.